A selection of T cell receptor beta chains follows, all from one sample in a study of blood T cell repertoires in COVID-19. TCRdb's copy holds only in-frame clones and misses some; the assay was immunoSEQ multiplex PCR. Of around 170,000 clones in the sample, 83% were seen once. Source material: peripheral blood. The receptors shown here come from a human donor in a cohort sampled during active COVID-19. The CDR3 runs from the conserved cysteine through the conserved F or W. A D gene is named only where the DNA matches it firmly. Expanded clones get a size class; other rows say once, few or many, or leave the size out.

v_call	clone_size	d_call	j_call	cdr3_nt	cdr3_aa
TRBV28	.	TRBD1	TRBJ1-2	TGTGCCAGCAGAACTCGACAGGGGGCGAACTATGGCTACACCTTC	CASRTRQGANYGYTF
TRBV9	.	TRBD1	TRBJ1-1	TGTGCCAGCAGCGGAGACAGGGTGAACACTGAAGCTTTCTTT	CASSGDRVNTEAFF
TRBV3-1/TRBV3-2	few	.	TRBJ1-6	TGTGCCAGCAGCCCAGCTCATCAGGGGAGAGGGTCACCCCTCCACTTT	CASSPAHQGRGSPLHF
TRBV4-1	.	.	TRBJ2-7	TGCGCCAGCAGCCAAGATCTCCGGTACGAGCAGTACTTC	CASSQDLRYEQYF
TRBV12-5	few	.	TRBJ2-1	TGTGCTAGTGGTTTGGGGCAGGGGTATGAGCAGTTCTTC	CASGLGQGYEQFF
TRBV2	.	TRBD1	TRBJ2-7	TGTGCCAGCAGTGGGACAGGGGGCGCAAACGAGCAGTACTTC	CASSGTGGANEQYF
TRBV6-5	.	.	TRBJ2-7	TGTGCCAGCAGTCAGCAGGGTTACGAGCAGTACTTC	CASSQQGYEQYF
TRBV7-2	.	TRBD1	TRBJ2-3	TGTGCCAGCAGCTCCACCGGGACAGGGGGGTCGGATACGCAGTATTTT	CASSSTGTGGSDTQYF
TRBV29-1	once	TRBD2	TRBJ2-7	TGCAGCGTTGGGATTAGCGGGATCCCCTCCTACGAGCAGTACTTC	CSVGISGIPSYEQYF
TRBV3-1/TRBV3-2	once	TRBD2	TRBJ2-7	TGTGCCAGCAGCCAAGCACGGGGATTAGCGGGAGACGAGCAGTACTTC	CASSQARGLAGDEQYF
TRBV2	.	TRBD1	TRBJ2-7	TGTGCCAGCAGCCAGGACAGGGGAGGGTTCTACGAGCAGTACTTC	CASSQDRGGFYEQYF
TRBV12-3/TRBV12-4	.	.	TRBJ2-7	TGTGCCAGCAGCGGAGACAGCTACGAGCAGTACTTC	CASSGDSYEQYF
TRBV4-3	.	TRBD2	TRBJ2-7	TGCGCCAGCAGCCAAGATCTAGCGGATACATACGAGCAGTACTTC	CASSQDLADTYEQYF
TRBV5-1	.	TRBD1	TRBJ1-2	TGCGCCAGCAGTACACAGGGGGTGGTCTATGGCTACACCTTC	CASSTQGVVYGYTF
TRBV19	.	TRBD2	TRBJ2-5	TGTGCCAGTAGCTCATGGACTAGCGGGAGGGAGACCCAGTACTTC	CASSSWTSGRETQYF
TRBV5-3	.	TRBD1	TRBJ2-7	TGTGCCAGAAGCGGACAGGGGTCCTACGAGCAGTACTTC	CARSGQGSYEQYF
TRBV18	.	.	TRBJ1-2	TGTGCCAGCTCACTTAAAACAGAAGCTGGCTACACCTTC	CASSLKTEAGYTF
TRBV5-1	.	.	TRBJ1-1	TGCGCCAGCAGCTTTACAGGTCTGAAGACTGAAGCTTTCTTT	CASSFTGLKTEAFF
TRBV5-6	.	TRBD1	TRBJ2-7	TGTGCCAGCAGCTTGGGACAGGGAGCCTACGAGCAGTACTTC	CASSLGQGAYEQYF
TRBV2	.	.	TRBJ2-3	TGTGCCAGCAGTGTAGAACGGAGCACAGATACGCAGTATTTT	CASSVERSTDTQYF
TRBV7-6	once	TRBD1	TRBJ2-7	TGTGCCAGCAGCTTAGCGGGGACAGGGGCCTACGAGCAGTACTTC	CASSLAGTGAYEQYF
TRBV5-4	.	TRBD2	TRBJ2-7	TGTGCCAGCAGCCCAGGGACTAGCGGGCCTATCTACGAGCAGTACTTC	CASSPGTSGPIYEQYF
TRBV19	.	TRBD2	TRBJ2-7	TGTGCCAGTAGTATCCCTAGCGGGAACTCCTACGAGCAGTACTTC	CASSIPSGNSYEQYF
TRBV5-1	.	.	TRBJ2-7	TGCGCCAGCAGCGGTTCAGGCAACTACGAGCAGTACTTC	CASSGSGNYEQYF
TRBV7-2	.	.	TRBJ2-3	TGTGCCAGCAGCTTGGGGCCTAACACAGATACGCAGTATTTT	CASSLGPNTDTQYF
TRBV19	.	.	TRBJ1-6	TGTGCCACCCTTGGACAGTATAATTCACCCCTCCACTTT	CATLGQYNSPLHF
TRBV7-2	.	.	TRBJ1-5	TGTGCCAGCAGCTTGTACTACGATAGCAATCAGCCCCAGCATTTT	CASSLYYDSNQPQHF
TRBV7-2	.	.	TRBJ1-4	TGTGCCAGCAGCTTAGAGGGGCAAAGTAATGAAAAACTGTTTTTT	CASSLEGQSNEKLFF
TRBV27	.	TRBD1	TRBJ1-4	TGTGCCAGCAGCCGGGACAGGGCTAATGAAAAACTGTTTTTT	CASSRDRANEKLFF
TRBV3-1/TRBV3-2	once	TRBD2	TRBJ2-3	TGTGCCAGCAGCCAAGGCGCGGGAGCAAAAGATACGCAGTATTTT	CASSQGAGAKDTQYF
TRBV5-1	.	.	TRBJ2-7	TGCGCCAGCAGCCCACCGGCGGCTTCACATAACGAGCAGTACTTC	CASSPPAASHNEQYF
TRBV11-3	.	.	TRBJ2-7	TGTGCCAGCAGTTCGGACAGCTCCAGCTACGAGCAGTACTTC	CASSSDSSSYEQYF
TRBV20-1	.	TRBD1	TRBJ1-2	TGCAGTGCTACTGACAGGGGCTATGGCTACACCTTC	CSATDRGYGYTF
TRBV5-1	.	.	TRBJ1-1	TGCGCCAGCAGCCGGAACTCCGACAGGAAGAACACTGAAGCTTTCTTT	CASSRNSDRKNTEAFF
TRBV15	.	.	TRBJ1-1	TGTGCCACCAGCAGAGATCGGGTTTCAGAAGAAGCTTTCTTT	CATSRDRVSEEAFF
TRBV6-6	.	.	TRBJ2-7	TGTGCCAGCAGTTACGGTAGGGGCGCGGTAAGGGAGCAGTACTTC	CASSYGRGAVREQYF
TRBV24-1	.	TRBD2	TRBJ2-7	TGTGCCACCGCCCTGGGGGAGGGAGCCAACGAGCAGTACTTC	CATALGEGANEQYF
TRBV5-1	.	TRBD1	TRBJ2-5	TGCGCCAGCAGCTTGGCCGGGACAGGGGTTGAGACCCAGTACTTC	CASSLAGTGVETQYF
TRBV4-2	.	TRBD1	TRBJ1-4	TGTGCCAGCAGCCGCACAGGGGAAGTGGATGAAAAACTGTTTTTT	CASSRTGEVDEKLFF
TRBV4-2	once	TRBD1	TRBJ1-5	TGTGCCAGCAGCCAAGTAACAGGGGGACAGCCCCAGCATTTT	CASSQVTGGQPQHF
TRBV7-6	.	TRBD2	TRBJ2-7	TGTGCCAGCAGCTTAGACCCTAGCGGGGATTACTACGAGCAGTACTTC	CASSLDPSGDYYEQYF
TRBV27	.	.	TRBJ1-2	TGTGCCAGCAGTTTAAACTGGCAGGGGAATGGCTACACCTTC	CASSLNWQGNGYTF
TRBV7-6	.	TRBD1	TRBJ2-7	TGTGCCAGCAGCTACGGGACAGGAGACTACGAGCAGTACTTC	CASSYGTGDYEQYF
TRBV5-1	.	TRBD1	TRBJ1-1	TGCGCCAGCAGCTTGGCTGGGACAGTCACCTACACTGAAGCTTTCTTT	CASSLAGTVTYTEAFF
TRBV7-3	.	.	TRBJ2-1	TGTGCCAGCAGCCCGGGGAGGTCCCATTCCTACAATGAGCAGTTCTTC	CASSPGRSHSYNEQFF
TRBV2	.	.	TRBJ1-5	TGTGCCAGCAGTGAGTCCCCTAATCAGCCCCAGCATTTT	CASSESPNQPQHF
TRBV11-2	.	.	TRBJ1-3	TGTGCCAGCAGCTTAGATTTCGTGTCTGGAAACACCATATATTTT	CASSLDFVSGNTIYF
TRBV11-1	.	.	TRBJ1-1	TGTGCCAGCAGCGACCCGCCCCGGAGGACTGAAGCTTTCTTT	CASSDPPRRTEAFF
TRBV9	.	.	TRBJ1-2	TGTGCCAGCAGCGTCAGCGGGGGGAAGGATGGCTACACCTTC	CASSVSGGKDGYTF
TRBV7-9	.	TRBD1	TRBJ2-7	TGTGCCAGCAGCGATGGACAGGGTCGGAACGAGCAGTACTTC	CASSDGQGRNEQYF
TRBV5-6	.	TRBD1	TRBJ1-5	TGTGCCAGCAGCTTGGGGCCCACAGGGGGCAATCAGCCCCAGCATTTT	CASSLGPTGGNQPQHF
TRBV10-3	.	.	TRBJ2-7	TGTGCCATCAGTGATCCTGACAGAGCTACCTCCTACGAGCAGTACTTC	CAISDPDRATSYEQYF
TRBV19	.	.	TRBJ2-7	TGTGCCAGTAGTACTGCAGGGGAGCAGTACTTC	CASSTAGEQYF